These T cell receptor beta chains were read from a single sample in a study of shared clonotypes between healthy human individuals. The assay was immunoSEQ multiplex PCR, and TCRdb's table has in-frame clones only and misses some. The sample lists about 2.1 million clones, about 93% occurring once. Sequenced material: naive CD8+ T cells from PBMCs. Receptors originate from a man aged 18 to 30 in good health. Some clones in this sample may be carry-over from other donors' samples. The CDR3 runs from the conserved cysteine through the conserved F or W. The order of the fields is clone size, V gene, J gene, D gene, CDR3 DNA, CDR3 protein. D genes are given only for firm matches. The size field is filled for only some rows; it gives once, few, many or a size class.

-,TRBV4-1,TRBJ1-2,-,TGCGCCAGCAGCGCCCTCCCAGGAAGACAGGATGGCTACACCTTC,CASSALPGRQDGYTF
-,TRBV7-9,TRBJ1-1,-,TGTGCCAGCAGCTCGCCCGCACGATGGGACACTGAAGCTTTCTTT,CASSSPARWDTEAFF
-,TRBV7-9,TRBJ2-5,-,TGTGCCAGCAGCTTAACGACCACACAGGACGAGACCCAGTACTTC,CASSLTTTQDETQYF
-,TRBV30,TRBJ2-1,TRBD1,TGTGCCTGGAGTACCACAGGGGGCACCTACAATGAGCAGTTCTTC,CAWSTTGGTYNEQFF
-,TRBV27,TRBJ2-1,-,TGTGCCAGCAGTGATTCACTTAGCGTCAATGAGCAGTTCTTC,CASSDSLSVNEQFF
-,TRBV4-1,TRBJ1-5,-,TGCGCCAGCAGCCAAGAGGGAAGTAGGGGCAATCAGCCCCAGCATTTT,CASSQEGSRGNQPQHF
-,TRBV28,TRBJ1-5,-,TGTGCCTTAAGTCGGGGGTTTTTGGATCAGCCCCAGCATTTT,CALSRGFLDQPQHF
-,TRBV19,TRBJ2-6,-,TGTGCCAGTATCACGACAGCTGGGGCCAACGTCCTGACTTTC,CASITTAGANVLTF
-,TRBV7-9,TRBJ2-7,-,TGTGCCAGCAGCAAAGGGACCCTCGAGAGGGAGCAGTACTTC,CASSKGTLEREQYF
-,TRBV30,TRBJ1-2,TRBD1,TGTGCCTGGAGTTCTTGGGACAGGCGGCACTATGGCTACACCTTC,CAWSSWDRRHYGYTF
-,TRBV19,TRBJ2-1,-,TGTGCCAGTAGTAAGATCTCCTACAATGAGCAGTTCTTC,CASSKISYNEQFF
few,TRBV28,TRBJ1-5,TRBD1,TGTGCCAGCAGTCAGGGACAGGGCCTCCAGCCCCAGCATTTT,CASSQGQGLQPQHF
-,TRBV7-9,TRBJ2-3,-,TGTGCCAGCAGCTTAATTAGAGGAGTTAGCACAGATACGCAGTATTTT,CASSLIRGVSTDTQYF
-,TRBV27,TRBJ2-7,-,TGTGCCAGCAGTTCCAGTGAGTACGAGCAGTACTTC,CASSSSEYEQYF
-,TRBV28,TRBJ2-5,-,TGTGCCAGCAGTTTCTTTCGGGTCGGGACCCAGTACTTC,CASSFFRVGTQYF
-,TRBV28,TRBJ2-7,-,TGTGCCAGCAGTCCCCCCTTGGGGGAGCAGTACTTC,CASSPPLGEQYF
-,TRBV29-1,TRBJ2-2,-,TGCAGCTCCGGGTGGTCCACCGGGGAGCTGTTTTTT,CSSGWSTGELFF
few,TRBV6-5,TRBJ1-3,-,TGTGCCAGCAGTTACTCGACAGGTGGAAACACCATATATTTT,CASSYSTGGNTIYF
-,TRBV9,TRBJ2-3,TRBD2,TGTGCCAGCAGCGTGAGCGGGAGTAGGACAGATACGCAGTATTTT,CASSVSGSRTDTQYF
-,TRBV9,TRBJ2-3,-,TGTGCCAGCAGCGTAGAAGGGCAGAACACAGATACGCAGTATTTT,CASSVEGQNTDTQYF
-,TRBV10-1,TRBJ2-1,-,TGCGCCAGCAGTGGTGTACGGGATCGAATTTTCTTC,CASSGVRDRIFF
-,TRBV6-5,TRBJ1-2,-,TGTGCCAGCAGTCCAGGGTATGGCTACACCTTC,CASSPGYGYTF
-,TRBV9,TRBJ2-1,TRBD2,TGTGCCAGCAGCGCCGGGCAAGCGGGATTTCACAATGAGCAGTTCTTC,CASSAGQAGFHNEQFF
-,TRBV21-1,TRBJ2-2,-,TGTGCCAGCAGCAGGGGACAGTCGAACACCGGGGAGCTGTTTTTT,CASSRGQSNTGELFF
-,TRBV25-1,TRBJ1-2,-,TGTGCCAGCAACGGGGGCGGTGGCTACACCTTC,CASNGGGGYTF
-,TRBV27,TRBJ2-5,TRBD2,TGTGCCAGCAGTTCCCGACTAGCGGGGACCTCTCAAGAGACCCAGTACTTC,CASSSRLAGTSQETQYF
-,TRBV4-3,TRBJ2-5,TRBD2,TGCGCCAGCAGCCAAGTCCTAGCGGAACAAGAGACCCAGTACTTC,CASSQVLAEQETQYF
-,TRBV18,TRBJ2-1,-,TGTGCCAGCTCACCAGATAGTAGCCTACAGGGTCCCCTCTACAATGAGCAGTTCTTC,CASSPDSSLQGPLYNEQFF
-,TRBV6-5,TRBJ2-5,-,TGTGCCAGCAGTTACTCAGGGGGGAGCGAAGAGACCCAGTACTTC,CASSYSGGSEETQYF
-,TRBV19,TRBJ2-7,TRBD2,TGTGCCAGTATTGGGGAGGGCTACGAGCAGTACTTC,CASIGEGYEQYF
-,TRBV27,TRBJ2-7,TRBD1,TGTGCCAGCAGTTTGGGACAGGGAACTTACGAGCAGTACTTC,CASSLGQGTYEQYF
once,TRBV2,TRBJ1-1,-,TGTGCCAGCAGAGGACAGACTGGACGGGGTTCGGGTACTGAAGCTTTCTTT,CASRGQTGRGSGTEAFF
-,TRBV25-1,TRBJ1-2,-,TGTGCCAGCAGTGCTACGGGGGAGTACTATGGCTACACCTTC,CASSATGEYYGYTF
-,TRBV5-1,TRBJ2-7,TRBD1,TGCGCCAGCAGCTTGGACTGGGACAGAGTCTACGAGCAGTACTTC,CASSLDWDRVYEQYF
-,TRBV6-5,TRBJ2-5,-,TGTGCCAGCAGTTACGACAGATCCCAAGAGACCCAGTACTTC,CASSYDRSQETQYF
once,TRBV5-1,TRBJ2-7,TRBD1,TGCGCCAGCAGCTGGGCAGGGGGAGCCTCCTACGAGCAGTACTTC,CASSWAGGASYEQYF
-,TRBV5-1,TRBJ2-7,TRBD2,TGCGCCAGCAGCTACGGACTAGCGGGATTTCTTGACGAGCAGTACTTC,CASSYGLAGFLDEQYF
-,TRBV6-6,TRBJ2-7,-,TGTGCCAGCAGTTACTCGGGGCCGTCCTACGAGCAGTACTTC,CASSYSGPSYEQYF
-,TRBV7-2,TRBJ1-3,-,TGTGCCAGCAGCTTATTGCGGGGGGGCGCGCCTGGAAACACCATATATTTT,CASSLLRGGAPGNTIYF
-,TRBV14,TRBJ2-7,TRBD2,TGTGCCAGCAGCCAAGGGGGAGGGTACGAGCAGTACTTC,CASSQGGGYEQYF
-,TRBV21-1,TRBJ2-1,-,TGTGCCAGCAGCAACACGGATAGCGGGAGTTTCCAGTTCTTC,CASSNTDSGSFQFF
-,TRBV4-1,TRBJ2-1,TRBD2,TGCGCCAGCAGCCAAGAGATAGCGGGGGGCTACAATGAGCAGTTCTTC,CASSQEIAGGYNEQFF
-,TRBV9,TRBJ2-6,-,TGTGCCAGCGGCCCTAGCGTCCTGACTTTC,CASGPSVLTF